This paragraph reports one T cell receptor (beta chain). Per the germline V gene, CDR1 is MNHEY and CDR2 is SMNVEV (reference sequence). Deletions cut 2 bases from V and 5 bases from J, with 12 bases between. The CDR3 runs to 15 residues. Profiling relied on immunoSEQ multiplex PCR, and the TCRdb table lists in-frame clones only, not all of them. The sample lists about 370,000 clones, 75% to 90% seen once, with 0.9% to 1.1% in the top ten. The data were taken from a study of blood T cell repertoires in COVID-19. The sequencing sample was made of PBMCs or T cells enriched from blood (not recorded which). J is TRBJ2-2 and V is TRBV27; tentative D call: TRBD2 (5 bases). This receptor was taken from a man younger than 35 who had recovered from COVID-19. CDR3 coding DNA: TGTGCCAGCAGTTTAAACCAAGCGGTTACCGGGGAGCTGTTTTTT. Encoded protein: CASSLNQAVTGELFF.